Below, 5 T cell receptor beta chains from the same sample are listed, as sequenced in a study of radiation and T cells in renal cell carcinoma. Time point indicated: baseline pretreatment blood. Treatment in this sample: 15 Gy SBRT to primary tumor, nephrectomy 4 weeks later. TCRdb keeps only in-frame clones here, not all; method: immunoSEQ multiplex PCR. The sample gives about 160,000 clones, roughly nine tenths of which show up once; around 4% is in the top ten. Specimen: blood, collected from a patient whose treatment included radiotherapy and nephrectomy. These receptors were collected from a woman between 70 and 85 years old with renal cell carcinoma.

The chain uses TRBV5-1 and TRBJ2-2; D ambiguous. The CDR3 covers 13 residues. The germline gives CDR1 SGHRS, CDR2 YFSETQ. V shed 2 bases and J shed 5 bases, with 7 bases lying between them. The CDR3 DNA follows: TGCGCCAGCAGCTTCGTGGAGACCGGGGAGCTGTTTTTT. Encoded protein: CASSFVETGELFF.

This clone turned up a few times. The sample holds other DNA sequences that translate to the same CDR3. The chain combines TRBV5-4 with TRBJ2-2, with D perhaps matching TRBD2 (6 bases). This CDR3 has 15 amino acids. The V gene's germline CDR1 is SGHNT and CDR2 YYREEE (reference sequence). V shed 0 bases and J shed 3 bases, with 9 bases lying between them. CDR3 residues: CASSLVGLDTGELFF. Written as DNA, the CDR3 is TGTGCCAGCAGCTTGGTGGGACTGGACACCGGGGAGCTGTTTTTT. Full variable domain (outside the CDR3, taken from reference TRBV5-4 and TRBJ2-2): ETGVTQSPTHLIKTRGQQVTLRCSSQSGHNTVSWYQQALGQGPQFIFQYYREEENGRGNFPPRFSGLQFPNYSSELNVNALELDDSALYLCASSLVGLDTGELFFGEGSRLTVL.

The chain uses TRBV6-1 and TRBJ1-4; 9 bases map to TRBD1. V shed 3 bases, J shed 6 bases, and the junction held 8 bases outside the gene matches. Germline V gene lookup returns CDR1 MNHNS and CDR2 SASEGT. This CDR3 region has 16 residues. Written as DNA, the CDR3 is TGTGCCAGCAGTGACCCTGGACAGGGGAGGGATGAAAAACTGTTTTTT. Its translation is CASSDPGQGRDEKLFF.

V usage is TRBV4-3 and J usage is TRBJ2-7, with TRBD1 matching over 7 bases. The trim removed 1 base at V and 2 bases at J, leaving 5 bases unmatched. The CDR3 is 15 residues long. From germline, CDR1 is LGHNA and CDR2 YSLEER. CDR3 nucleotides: TGCGCCAGCAGCCAAGCACTGCAGGGGGCCTACGAGCAGTACTTC. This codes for CASSQALQGAYEQYF.

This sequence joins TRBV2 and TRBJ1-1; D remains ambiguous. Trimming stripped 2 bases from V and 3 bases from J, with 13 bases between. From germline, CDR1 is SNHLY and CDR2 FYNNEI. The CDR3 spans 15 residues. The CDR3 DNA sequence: TGTGCCAGCAGTGAAATGCGGGCGGTTGACACTGAAGCTTTCTTT. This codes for CASSEMRAVDTEAFF.